This T cell receptor (beta chain) was retrieved from a study of OX40 agonist ivuxolimab in advanced cancers. Using immunoSEQ multiplex PCR, the repertoire was profiled, and TCRdb retains in-frame clones only, with some absent. The sample consists of under 85,000 clones, over 85% of them appearing once. Concerning this clone itself: Its target is not known.

Whole-study results and caveats: In the expanded peripheral T cells, antigen specificity was never determined. Partial responders dosed at 0.1-3.0 mg/kg displayed clonal expansion ranking among the lowest.

Germline assignment: CDR1 LGHNA and CDR2 YNFKEQ. CDR3 length: 15 amino acids. V gave up 0 bases and J gave up 0 bases, with 9 bases separating them. This receptor was taken from an adult with an advanced solid tumor such as melanoma, head and neck, liver or kidney cancer. Specimen: CD4+ or CD8+ T cells sorted from blood, collected in a trial of the OX40 agonist ivuxolimab. V gene TRBV4-2 combines with J gene TRBJ2-7; the D gene is possibly TRBD1 (6 bases). In DNA form, the CDR3 reads TGTGCCAGCAGCCAAGAACAGGGACCCTCCTACGAGCAGTACTTC. This translates into CASSQEQGPSYEQYF.